This TCR beta chain was sequenced for a study of blood T cell repertoires in COVID-19. Clones were read by immunoSEQ multiplex PCR, and TCRdb kept only the in-frame ones, dropping some. The data hold approximately 300,000 clones, with 85% to 90% observed a single time. The participants were between about 18 and 89 years old and came from under 25 US areas. Participant-given clinical history determined each cohort assignment. Germline CDR1 MDHEN, CDR2 SYDVKM. The CDR3 is 16 amino acids. V was pared by 7 bases and J by 8 bases, with 14 bases of the junction left unmatched. This TCR was recovered from a woman aged 18-29 years with acute COVID-19. The J gene is TRBJ2-1, the V gene TRBV28; 10 nucleotides align to TRBD2. Sequencing used PBMCs or T cells enriched from blood (not recorded which). The CDR3 spells CASNPIAGGRRHEQFF. For the CDR3, the DNA is TGTGCCAGCAACCCTATAGCGGGAGGAAGGCGTCATGAGCAGTTCTTC.